The sample holds one count of the clone carrying this T cell receptor (beta chain). Its antigen remains unidentified. This sample is part of a study of shared clonotypes between healthy human individuals. Turning to the study itself: CD4 naive cells filled three plates per donor, CD4 memory three, CD8 naive two and CD8 memory one. Points from the study as a whole: Memory subsets had estimated richness that was generally smaller than that of naive subsets.

This CDR3 spans 15 amino acids. With V trimmed by 4 bases and J by 4 bases, 8 bases remained unmatched. Germline CDR1 is SQVTM and CDR2 is ANQGSEA. The donors, all of them Caucasian adults, lived in Nashville, Tennessee. TCRdb's table, derived via immunoSEQ multiplex PCR, lists solely in-frame clones and lacks some. The table shows over 850,000 clones, with about four fifths occurring only once. The sample comprised memory CD4+ T cells from PBMCs. As for subset: CD45RA-negative fraction. This rearrangement joins TRBV29-1 to TRBJ2-1, with TRBD1 matching over 9 bases. This clonotype originated in a man younger than 35 in good health. Some clones in this sample may be carry-over from other donors' samples. The CDR3 nucleotides read TGCAGCGTTGCTGGGGGACAGGGAGTTTACAATGAGCAGTTCTTC. It translates to CSVAGGQGVYNEQFF.